The text below deals with one TCR beta chain. Primed by a sample-barcoded 5' primer and a J-beta primer mix, a second PCR proceeded for about 7 to 12 cycles. MiXCR, run by TCRdb on the 5' RACE reads, gives a single entry per CDR3 protein. The sample contains hundreds of thousands of distinct CDR3 sequences, under 45% of which appear only once. This sample was included in a study of blood T cells in healthy people across ages. Germline V gene sequence: CDR1 MGHRA, CDR2 YSYEKL. The CDR3 sequence is 14 residues long. V lost 0 bases and J 5 bases, leaving 10 bases between the germline ends. The chain uses TRBV4-1 and TRBJ2-5; no reliable D call. Sample: blood. This TCR was recovered from a man between 60 and 75 years old in good health. The CDR3 bases are TGCGCCAGCAGCCAAGATTTGATGGGGGAGACCCAGTACTTC. It yields the protein CASSQDLMGETQYF.